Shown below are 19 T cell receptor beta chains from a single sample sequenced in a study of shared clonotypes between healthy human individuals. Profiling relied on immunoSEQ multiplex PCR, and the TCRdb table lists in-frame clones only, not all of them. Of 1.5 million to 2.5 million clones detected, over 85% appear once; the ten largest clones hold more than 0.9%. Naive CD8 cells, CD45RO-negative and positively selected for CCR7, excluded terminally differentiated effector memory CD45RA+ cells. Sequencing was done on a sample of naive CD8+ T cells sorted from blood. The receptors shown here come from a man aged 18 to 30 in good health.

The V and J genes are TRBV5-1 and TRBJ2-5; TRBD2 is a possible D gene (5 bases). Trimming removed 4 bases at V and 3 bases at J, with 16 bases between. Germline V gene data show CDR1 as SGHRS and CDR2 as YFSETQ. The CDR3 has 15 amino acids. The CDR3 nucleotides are TGCGCCAGCAGCCCCGCCGGCGGACTTGAAGAGACCCAGTACTTC. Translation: CASSPAGGLEETQYF.

The CDR3 loop is CASSRDGWVSEQYF. The CDR3, as DNA: TGTGCCAGCAGTAGGGACGGCTGGGTCTCCGAGCAGTACTTC. The V and J genes are TRBV27 and TRBJ2-7, with D tentatively TRBD1 or TRBD2 (5 bases each). This CDR3 spans 14 amino acids. With 5 bases removed from V and 6 bases from J, the gap between germline ends came to 17 bases. Germline CDR1 and CDR2: MNHEY and SMNVEV (reference sequence).

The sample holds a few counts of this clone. CDR3 region: CASSLAGGAEGYTF. CDR3 DNA: TGTGCCAGCAGCTTAGCAGGGGGCGCGGAGGGCTACACCTTC. The chain employs TRBV7-9 and TRBJ1-2; TRBD1 aligns across 7 bases. Germline V lookup: CDR1 SEHNR, CDR2 FQNEAQ (reference sequence). Trimming took 0 bases from V and 8 from J; bases not matched to a gene: 6. This CDR3 region has 14 residues.

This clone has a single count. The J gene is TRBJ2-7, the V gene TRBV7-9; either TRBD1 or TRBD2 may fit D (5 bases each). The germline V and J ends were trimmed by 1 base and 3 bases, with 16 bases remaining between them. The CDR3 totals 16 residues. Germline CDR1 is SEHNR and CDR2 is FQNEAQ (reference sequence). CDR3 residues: CASSLVGRDQNYEQYF. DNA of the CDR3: TGTGCCAGCAGCTTAGTTGGCAGGGACCAGAACTACGAGCAGTACTTC.

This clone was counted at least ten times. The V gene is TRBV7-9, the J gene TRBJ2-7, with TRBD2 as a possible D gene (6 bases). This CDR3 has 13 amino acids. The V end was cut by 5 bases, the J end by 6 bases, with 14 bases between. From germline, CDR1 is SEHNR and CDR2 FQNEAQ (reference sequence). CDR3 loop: CASSANAGGEQYF. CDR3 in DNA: TGTGCCAGCAGCGCCAACGCCGGGGGCGAGCAGTACTTC.

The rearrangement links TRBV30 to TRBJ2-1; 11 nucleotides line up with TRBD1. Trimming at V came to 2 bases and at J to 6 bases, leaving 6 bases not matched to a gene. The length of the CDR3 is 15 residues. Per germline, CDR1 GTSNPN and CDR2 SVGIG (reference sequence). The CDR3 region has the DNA TGTGCCTGGAGTAGAGGGACAGGGGGGAGCAATGAGCAGTTCTTC. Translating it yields CAWSRGTGGSNEQFF.

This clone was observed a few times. The CDR3 protein is CASGLMEYEQYF. The CDR3 bases are TGTGCCAGCGGTCTAATGGAATACGAGCAGTACTTC. The chain combines TRBV5-5 with TRBJ2-7; D unclear. Per the germline V gene, CDR1 is SGHKS and CDR2 is YYEKEE (reference sequence). The CDR3 contains 12 residues. V dropped 7 bases and J dropped 4 bases, with 12 bases sitting between them.

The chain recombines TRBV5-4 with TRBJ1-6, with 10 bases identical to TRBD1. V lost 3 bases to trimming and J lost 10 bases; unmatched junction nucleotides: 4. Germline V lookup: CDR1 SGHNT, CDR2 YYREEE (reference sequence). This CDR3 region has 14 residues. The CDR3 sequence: CASSSGTGVSPLHF. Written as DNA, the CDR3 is TGTGCCAGCAGCTCCGGGACAGGGGTCTCACCCCTCCACTTT. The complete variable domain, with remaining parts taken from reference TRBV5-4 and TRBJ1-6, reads ETGVTQSPTHLIKTRGQQVTLRCSSQSGHNTVSWYQQALGQGPQFIFQYYREEENGRGNFPPRFSGLQFPNYSSELNVNALELDDSALYLCASSSGTGVSPLHFGNGTRLTVT.

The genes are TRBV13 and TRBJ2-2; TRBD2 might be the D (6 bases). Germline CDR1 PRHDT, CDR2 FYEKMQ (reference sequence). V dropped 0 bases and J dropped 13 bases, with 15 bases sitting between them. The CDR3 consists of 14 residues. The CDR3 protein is CASSLGHGTEVLFF. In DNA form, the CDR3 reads TGTGCCAGCAGCTTAGGCCACGGGACTGAAGTGCTGTTTTTT.

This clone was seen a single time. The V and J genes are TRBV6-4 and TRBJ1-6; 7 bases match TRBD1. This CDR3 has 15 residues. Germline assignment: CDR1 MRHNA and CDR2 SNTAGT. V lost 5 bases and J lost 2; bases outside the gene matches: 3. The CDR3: CASSLGGPYNSPLHF. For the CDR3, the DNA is TGTGCCAGCAGTTTAGGGGGCCCCTATAATTCACCCCTCCACTTT.

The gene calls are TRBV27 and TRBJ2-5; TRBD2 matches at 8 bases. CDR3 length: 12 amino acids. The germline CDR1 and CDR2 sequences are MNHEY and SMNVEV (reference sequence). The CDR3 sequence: CQAGVYQETQYF. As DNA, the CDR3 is TGTCAAGCGGGAGTGTACCAAGAGACCCAGTACTTC.

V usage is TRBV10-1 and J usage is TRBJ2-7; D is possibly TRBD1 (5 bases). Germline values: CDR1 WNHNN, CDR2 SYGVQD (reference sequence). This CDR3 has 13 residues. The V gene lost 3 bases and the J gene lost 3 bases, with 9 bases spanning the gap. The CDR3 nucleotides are TGCGCCAGCAGTGACGACAGAGGCTACGAGCAGTACTTC. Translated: CASSDDRGYEQYF.

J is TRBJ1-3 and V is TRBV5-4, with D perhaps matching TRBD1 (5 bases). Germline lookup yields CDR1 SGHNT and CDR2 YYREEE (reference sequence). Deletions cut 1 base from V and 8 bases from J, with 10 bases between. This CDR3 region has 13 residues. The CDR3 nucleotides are TGTGCCAGCAGCTTGTGGATAGGGGACACCATATATTTT. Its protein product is CASSLWIGDTIYF.

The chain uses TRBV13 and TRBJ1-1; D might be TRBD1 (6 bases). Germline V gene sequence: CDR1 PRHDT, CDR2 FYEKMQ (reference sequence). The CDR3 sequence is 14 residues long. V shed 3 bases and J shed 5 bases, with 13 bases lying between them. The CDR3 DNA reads TGTGCCAGCAGCTTTACCCAGGGGAGGACTGAAGCTTTCTTT. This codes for CASSFTQGRTEAFF. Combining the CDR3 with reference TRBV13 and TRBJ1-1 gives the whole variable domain AAGVIQSPRHLIKEKRETATLKCYPIPRHDTVYWYQQGPGQDPQFLISFYEKMQSDKGSIPDRFSAQQFSDYHSELNMSSLELGDSALYFCASSFTQGRTEAFFGQGTRLTVV.

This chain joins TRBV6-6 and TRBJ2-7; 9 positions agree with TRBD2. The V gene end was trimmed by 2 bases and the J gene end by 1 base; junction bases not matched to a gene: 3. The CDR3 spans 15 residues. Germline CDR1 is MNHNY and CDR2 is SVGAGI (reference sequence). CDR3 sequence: CASSYLSGGSYEQYF. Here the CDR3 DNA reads TGTGCCAGCAGTTACCTTAGCGGGGGATCCTACGAGCAGTACTTC.

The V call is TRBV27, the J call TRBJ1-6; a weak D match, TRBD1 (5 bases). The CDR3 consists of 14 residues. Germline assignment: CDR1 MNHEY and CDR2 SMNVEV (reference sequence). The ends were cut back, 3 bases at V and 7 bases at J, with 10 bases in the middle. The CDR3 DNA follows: TGTGCCAGCAGTTTCCTAGGGGCGAATTCACCCCTCCACTTT. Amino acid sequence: CASSFLGANSPLHF.

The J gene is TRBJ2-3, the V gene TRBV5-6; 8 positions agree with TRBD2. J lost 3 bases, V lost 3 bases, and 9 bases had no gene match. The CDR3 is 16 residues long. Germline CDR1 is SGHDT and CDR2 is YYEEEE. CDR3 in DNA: TGTGCCAGCAGCTCGGGGATAGCGGGATTTACAGATACGCAGTATTTT. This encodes CASSSGIAGFTDTQYF.

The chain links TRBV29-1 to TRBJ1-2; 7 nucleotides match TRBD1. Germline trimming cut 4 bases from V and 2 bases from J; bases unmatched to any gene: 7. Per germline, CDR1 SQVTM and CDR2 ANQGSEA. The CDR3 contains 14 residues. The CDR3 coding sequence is TGCAGCGTTGTCGGGACAGACCTAAACTATGGCTACACCTTC. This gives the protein CSVVGTDLNYGYTF.

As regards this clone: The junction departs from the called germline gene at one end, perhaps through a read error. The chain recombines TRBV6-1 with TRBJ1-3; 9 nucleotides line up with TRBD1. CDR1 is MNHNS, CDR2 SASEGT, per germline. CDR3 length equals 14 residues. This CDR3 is CASSTGGGWIDWVF. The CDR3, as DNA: TGTGCCAGCAGTACAGGGGGCGGATGGATCGACTGGGTATTT.